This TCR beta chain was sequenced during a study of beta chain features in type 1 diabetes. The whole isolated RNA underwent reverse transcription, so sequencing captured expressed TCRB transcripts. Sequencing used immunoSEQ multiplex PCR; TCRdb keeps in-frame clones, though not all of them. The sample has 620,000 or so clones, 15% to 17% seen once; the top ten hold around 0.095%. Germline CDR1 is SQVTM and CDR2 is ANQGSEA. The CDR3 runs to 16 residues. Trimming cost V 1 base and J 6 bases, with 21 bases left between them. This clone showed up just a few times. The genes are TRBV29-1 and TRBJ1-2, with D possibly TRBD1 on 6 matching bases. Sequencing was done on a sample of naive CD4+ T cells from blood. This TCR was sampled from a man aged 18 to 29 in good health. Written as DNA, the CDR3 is TGCAGCGTTGAAGGGGGGTCCATAGGTGACAGGAATGGCTACACCTTC. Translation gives CSVEGGSIGDRNGYTF.